The T cell receptor (beta chain) under discussion was sequenced for a study of blood T cell repertoires in COVID-19. On the study more broadly: Samples representing acute and convalescent COVID-19 were sourced from the United States, Italy and Spain.

Study processing details: For nucleated cells, counts were estimated from reference gene primer amplification. Some clones are missing from TCRdb's copy, which holds only in-frame ones; the method was immunoSEQ multiplex PCR. For V, J and clone size, that table is used; D and trimming come from the DNA. The sample shows about 120,000 clones, roughly 89% of them seen only once. J lost 6 bases, V lost 7 bases, and 5 bases had no gene match. The CDR3 consists of 13 residues. The genes are TRBV12-3 or TRBV12-4 and TRBJ2-1, with TRBD2 matching 8 bases. Material for sequencing was peripheral blood. This TCR derives from a woman aged 50 to 65 with acute or convalescent COVID-19. CDR3 bases: TGTGCCAGCAACTCTCGGGGGGGCAATGAGCAGTTCTTC. Amino acids: CASNSRGGNEQFF.